These 31 T cell receptor beta chains were sequenced from one sample in a study of T-cell memory formation after mild COVID-19. MiXCR was run by TCRdb on the 5' RACE reads, yielding one entry per CDR3 protein. The sample contains 250,000 or so distinct CDR3 sequences, approximately 18% of which appear only once. Input material: PBMCs or a T cell subset sorted from them (not recorded which). These receptors all come from a man aged 18 to 29 who had mild COVID-19 (a few samples of this study predate the infection). Cell type and time point are not known.

This clonotype was counted a few times. The rearrangement joins TRBV7-2 to TRBJ1-2, with D hard to call. This CDR3 is 14 amino acids long. The V gene's germline CDR1 is SGHTA and CDR2 FQGNSA. The V and J ends lost 4 bases and 1 base respectively, with 10 bases between them. The CDR3 region is CASSSYTVNYGYTF. The CDR3 DNA sequence: TGTGCCAGCAGCTCGTATACTGTTAACTATGGCTACACCTTC.

This clonotype has just a few counts. The J gene is TRBJ1-2, the V gene TRBV5-5; D unclear. Trimming removed 0 bases from V and 2 bases from J, with 11 bases in between. The CDR3 contains 15 residues. Germline CDR1 reads SGHKS; CDR2 reads YYEKEE (reference sequence). The chain's CDR3 is CASSLVSDRNYGYTF. The CDR3 nucleotides are TGTGCCAGCAGCTTGGTTTCGGACCGAAACTATGGCTACACCTTC.

The chain recombines TRBV5-1 with TRBJ2-3; TRBD2 agrees at 8 bases. With 2 bases clipped from V and 5 bases from J, the junction kept 4 bases outside the gene matches. Germline-derived CDR1 and CDR2 are SGHRS and YFSETQ. This CDR3 contains 14 residues. The CDR3 DNA reads TGCGCCAGCAGCTTTAGCGGGGCGGAAGATACGCAGTATTTT. Translation: CASSFSGAEDTQYF.

The genes are TRBV4-3 and TRBJ2-5; possible D gene TRBD1, 6 bases. The V gene lost 0 bases and the J gene lost 5 bases, with 13 bases spanning the gap. In germline, CDR1 is LGHNA, CDR2 YSLEER. The CDR3 has 15 residues. The CDR3 bases are TGCGCCAGCAGCCAAGATATTACAGGGTGGGAGACCCAGTACTTC. It codes for CASSQDITGWETQYF.

This clonotype was seen many times. The rearrangement uses TRBV2 and TRBJ2-3; D remains unclear. V lost 0 bases and J 0 bases, leaving 10 bases between the germline ends. The CDR3 has 16 residues. The germline V gene has CDR1 SNHLY and CDR2 FYNNEI. The CDR3 DNA reads as TGTGCCAGCAGTGAAGCGCCCTCAACTAGCACAGATACGCAGTATTTT. Translation gives CASSEAPSTSTDTQYF.

This clonotype was counted a few times. The V gene is TRBV5-1, the J gene TRBJ1-2, with 9 bases matching TRBD1. Germline CDR1 is SGHRS and CDR2 is YFSETQ. The CDR3 runs 16 residues. V trimming: 3 bases; J trimming: 5 bases; junction bases outside the gene matches: 11. Here the CDR3 DNA reads TGCGCCAGCAGCTCTGCCCCCGGGACAGGGCCTTATGGCTACACCTTC. This codes for CASSSAPGTGPYGYTF. The full variable domain, rest sourced from reference TRBV5-1 and TRBJ1-2, is KAGVTQTPRYLIKTRGQQVTLSCSPISGHRSVSWYQQTPGQGLQFLFEYFSETQRNKGNFPGRFSGRQFSNSRSEMNVSTLELGDSALYLCASSSAPGTGPYGYTFGSGTRLTVV.

This clonotype was seen a handful of times. The chain couples TRBV7-9 to TRBJ2-3; tentative D call: TRBD1 (5 bases). The CDR3 is 15 residues long. From germline, CDR1 is SEHNR and CDR2 FQNEAQ (reference sequence). Trimming removed 5 bases from V and 4 bases from J, with 16 bases in between. The CDR3 sequence: CASSPGTGVPDTQYF. The CDR3 DNA is TGTGCCAGCAGCCCCGGCACAGGCGTACCAGATACGCAGTATTTT.

The chain carries TRBV5-6 and TRBJ2-7; D perhaps matches TRBD1 (5 bases). The V gene's germline CDR1 is SGHDT and CDR2 YYEEEE. The CDR3 has 14 residues. Deletions cut 0 bases from V and 4 bases from J, with 11 bases between. CDR3 sequence reads: CASSLAGKNYEQYV. The CDR3 nucleotides read TGTGCCAGCAGCTTGGCAGGGAAGAATTACGAGCAGTACGTC.

The chain couples TRBV9 to TRBJ1-4, with D possibly being TRBD1 (6 bases). Germline V CDR1 and CDR2: SGDLS, YYNGEE. The CDR3 length is 15 residues. Trimming shortened V by 4 bases and J by 3 bases, and 13 bases separated the two germline ends. The CDR3 loop is CASSPPGAANEKLFF. As DNA, the CDR3 is TGTGCCAGCAGCCCTCCGGGGGCAGCTAATGAAAAACTGTTTTTT.

The V gene is TRBV20-1, the J gene TRBJ2-7; D is possibly TRBD2 (6 bases). The CDR3 covers 18 residues. The V end was cut by 0 bases, the J end by 3 bases, with 24 bases between. In germline, CDR1 is DFQATT, CDR2 SNEGSKA (reference sequence). The CDR3 coding sequence is TGCAGTGCTAGAGATGAGCCGATGGAGGGTAGAAGAGGCTACGAGCAGTACTTC. Its translation is CSARDEPMEGRRGYEQYF.

This clonotype has just a few counts. The genes are TRBV11-2 and TRBJ2-5; no firm D call. Germline CDR1 SGHAT, CDR2 FQNNGV. The V and J ends lost 3 bases and 6 bases respectively, with 17 bases between them. The CDR3 runs to 15 residues. The CDR3 region has the DNA TGTGCCAGCAGCTTTCTCGGTTCGGATCGAAAGACCCAGTACTTC. Translation gives CASSFLGSDRKTQYF.

The gene calls are TRBV6-2 or TRBV6-3 and TRBJ2-1; unclear D gene. In germline, CDR1 is MNHEY, CDR2 SVGEGT. V dropped 1 base and J dropped 8 bases, with 12 bases sitting between them. CDR3 size: 14 residues. The CDR3: CASSYLGLDDEQFF. The CDR3 bases are TGTGCCAGCAGTTACTTGGGCCTCGACGATGAGCAGTTCTTC.

The rearrangement links TRBV6-5 to TRBJ2-5; tentatively, D is TRBD1 or TRBD2 (7 bases each). CDR1 is MNHEY and CDR2 is SVGAGI in the germline V gene. This CDR3 has 15 amino acids. Deletions cut 5 bases from V and 3 bases from J, with 16 bases between. CDR3 protein: CASSEGGDSKETQYF. In nucleotides, the CDR3 is TGTGCCAGCAGTGAGGGGGGGGACAGCAAAGAGACCCAGTACTTC.

The rearrangement links TRBV20-1 to TRBJ2-5; D unresolved. The germline CDR1 and CDR2 sequences are DFQATT and SNEGSKA (reference sequence). The CDR3 length is 14 residues. Trimming stripped 3 bases from V and 1 base from J, with 12 bases between. The CDR3 DNA is TGCAGTGCTAGTGCGGCTGGGTTCCAAGAGACCCAGTACTTC. Translation: CSASAAGFQETQYF.

This clonotype was observed a handful of times. This chain uses TRBV5-1 with TRBJ2-5; 9 bases are a match to TRBD1. With 3 bases clipped from V and 4 bases from J, the junction kept 7 bases outside the gene matches. Germline CDR1 is SGHRS and CDR2 is YFSETQ. This CDR3 comprises 15 residues. CDR3 sequence: CASSSGTGNRETQYF. CDR3 nucleotides: TGCGCCAGCAGCTCCGGGACAGGGAATAGAGAGACCCAGTACTTC.

The V and J genes are TRBV11-2 and TRBJ2-2; D remains unclear. Trimming cost V 5 bases and J 6 bases, with 10 bases left between them. In germline, CDR1 is SGHAT, CDR2 FQNNGV. This CDR3 has 13 amino acids. The chain's CDR3 is CASSPAGSGELFF. The CDR3 nucleotides are TGTGCCAGCAGCCCGGCTGGGTCCGGGGAGCTGTTTTTT.

This clonotype was observed at least ten times. The chain joins TRBV20-1 to TRBJ2-3, with D possibly TRBD2 on 7 matching bases. V was clipped by 1 base and J by 1 base, with 15 bases between them. CDR3 length: 16 residues. Germline V CDR1 and CDR2: DFQATT, SNEGSKA (reference sequence). The CDR3 here is CSARARGGFRTDTQYF. CDR3 DNA sequence: TGCAGTGCTAGAGCGAGGGGGGGCTTTCGCACAGATACGCAGTATTTT.

This clonotype was counted only a few times. The genes are TRBV6-5 and TRBJ2-6; D perhaps matches TRBD1 (6 bases). This CDR3 is 17 amino acids long. V was shortened by 2 bases and J by 2 bases, with 13 bases between the two germline ends. The germline V gene has CDR1 MNHEY and CDR2 SVGAGI. The CDR3 sequence: CASSYTPQGTGANVLTF. CDR3 sequence (DNA): TGTGCCAGCAGTTACACCCCACAGGGAACTGGGGCCAACGTCCTGACTTTC.

This clonotype showed up just a few times. The chain carries TRBV7-6 and TRBJ2-1; TRBD2 matches 8 bases. Trimming removed 5 bases from V and 8 bases from J; junction bases left unmatched: 14. Per the germline V gene, CDR1 is SGHVS and CDR2 is FNYEAQ. CDR3 length: 16 residues. CDR3 sequence reads: CASSPHPERGYDEQFF. CDR3 nucleotide sequence: TGTGCCAGCAGCCCACACCCGGAGCGGGGGTACGATGAGCAGTTCTTC.

The sample holds a few counts of this clonotype. The genes are TRBV7-2 and TRBJ1-2; TRBD1 might be the D (6 bases). Germline values: CDR1 SGHTA, CDR2 FQGNSA. Between the trimmed V and J ends, which lost 1 base and 4 bases, there was a span of 16 bases. The CDR3 totals 16 residues. DNA for the CDR3: TGTGCCAGCAGCTTAGGGCAGGGCAGGGGAATCTATGGCTACACCTTC. Translating it yields CASSLGQGRGIYGYTF.

The gene calls are TRBV6-2 or TRBV6-3 and TRBJ2-1; 15 bases are shared with TRBD2. CDR1 and CDR2 (germline): MNHEY, SVGEGT. With 2 bases clipped from V and 0 bases from J, the junction kept 14 bases outside the gene matches. The CDR3 runs 22 residues. In DNA, the CDR3 is TGTGCCAGCAGTTACGGGGCCGGGACTAGCGGGGGGTACTTCGGCTCCTACAATGAGCAGTTCTTC. Translated, it gives CASSYGAGTSGGYFGSYNEQFF.

This clonotype was found many times. The rearrangement joins TRBV7-3 to TRBJ2-3; TRBD2 is a possible D gene (6 bases). Germline lookup yields CDR1 SGHTA and CDR2 FQGTGA. The CDR3 runs to 15 residues. V was cut by 0 bases and J by 7 bases, with 14 bases left in between. CDR3 region: CASSLTGEVGNTQYF. The CDR3 DNA reads TGTGCCAGCAGCTTAACCGGGGAGGTAGGGAATACGCAGTATTTT.

This clonotype was recorded a few times. This sequence joins TRBV5-1 and TRBJ1-3; possibly TRBD1 for D (5 bases). The CDR3 is 17 residues long. The germline V gene has CDR1 SGHRS and CDR2 YFSETQ. The V and J ends lost 0 bases and 0 bases respectively, with 13 bases between them. The chain's CDR3 is CASSLAGGGPSGNTIYF. CDR3 bases: TGCGCCAGCAGCTTGGCCGGGGGGGGACCCTCTGGAAACACCATATATTTT.

This rearrangement joins TRBV6-2 or TRBV6-3 to TRBJ2-3, with a possible D match to TRBD2 (5 bases). Germline CDR1 reads MNHEY; CDR2 reads SVGEGT. The CDR3 covers 15 residues. Trimming shortened V by 0 bases and J by 6 bases, and 13 bases separated the two germline ends. CDR3 nucleotide sequence: TGTGCCAGCAGTTACTCGGCCGGGGATCCGGATACGCAGTATTTT. Translation: CASSYSAGDPDTQYF.

The chain joins TRBV10-3 to TRBJ2-1; 10 positions match TRBD2. Germline lookup yields CDR1 ENHRY and CDR2 SYGVKD. V shed 5 bases and J 6 bases; nucleotides not matched to a gene: 7. CDR3 length: 15 amino acids. The CDR3 reads CAISTLSGGANEQFF. As DNA, the CDR3 is TGTGCCATCAGTACTCTCAGCGGGGGGGCCAATGAGCAGTTCTTC.

The chain has TRBV5-4 and TRBJ2-1; D gene uncertain. The CDR3 runs 15 residues. Germline CDR1 SGHNT, CDR2 YYREEE (reference sequence). V lost 0 bases to trimming and J lost 6 bases, with 13 bases between them. The CDR3: CASSLDSSNPNEQFF. In nucleotides, the CDR3 is TGTGCCAGCAGCTTGGACTCATCGAACCCCAATGAGCAGTTCTTC.

This clonotype was seen a few times. The chain has TRBV7-9 and TRBJ2-1; possible D gene TRBD1, 5 bases. Germline values: CDR1 SEHNR, CDR2 FQNEAQ (reference sequence). V lost 8 bases to trimming and J lost 1 base, with 9 bases between them. The CDR3 sequence is 13 residues long. CDR3 residues: CASRTSSYNEQFF. The CDR3 nucleotides are TGTGCCAGCCGGACATCGTCCTACAATGAGCAGTTCTTC.

This clonotype was found a few times. J is TRBJ2-3 and V is TRBV7-9, with D maybe TRBD2 (5 bases). This CDR3 region has 12 residues. Germline V gene data show CDR1 as SEHNR and CDR2 as FQNEAQ (reference sequence). V was pared by 3 bases and J by 7 bases, with 8 bases between. CDR3 in DNA: TGTGCCAGCAGCTTGGACTTTTATACGCAGTATTTT. Protein product: CASSLDFYTQYF.

The chain links TRBV7-9 to TRBJ2-3; 7 bases fit TRBD1. Losses at the gene ends were 5 bases for V and 3 bases for J; bases not matched to a gene: 14. The germline V gene encodes CDR1 SEHNR and CDR2 FQNEAQ (reference sequence). CDR3 size: 17 residues. CDR3 residues: CASSLSPGTELTDTQYF. DNA of the CDR3: TGTGCCAGCAGCCTCTCACCCGGGACAGAGCTAACAGATACGCAGTATTTT.

V and J are TRBV3-1 and TRBJ1-4; 7 bases are a match to TRBD1. The CDR3 covers 14 residues. Trimming removed 4 bases from V and 8 bases from J; junction bases left unmatched: 7. Germline CDR1 is LGHDT and CDR2 is YNNKEL (reference sequence). The CDR3: CASSRQGGWEKLFF. CDR3 sequence (DNA): TGTGCCAGCAGCCGACAGGGAGGATGGGAAAAACTGTTTTTT. The entire variable domain, with the rest obtained from reference TRBV3-1 and TRBJ1-4, is as follows: DTAVSQTPKYLVTQMGNDKSIKCEQNLGHDTMYWYKQDSKKFLKIMFSYNNKELIINETVPNRFSPKSPDKAHLNLHINSLELGDSAVYFCASSRQGGWEKLFFGSGTQLSVL.

This clonotype was seen only a few times. The chain has TRBV3-1 and TRBJ2-2; TRBD2 might be the D (5 bases). V lost 0 bases, J lost 6 bases, and 14 bases lay in between. CDR3 length equals 16 residues. From germline, CDR1 is LGHDT and CDR2 YNNKEL (reference sequence). The CDR3 nucleotides are TGTGCCAGCAGCCAAGAAAGTTCGGGGTATGCCGGGGAGCTGTTTTTT. Translated, it gives CASSQESSGYAGELFF.